This T cell receptor (beta chain) is drawn from a study of PD-1 blockade in classical Hodgkin lymphoma. General study findings and limits: Reports described newly diagnosed patients as having lower baseline TCR diversity than healthy donors.

Clones were sequenced by immunoSEQ multiplex PCR, and TCRdb holds only the in-frame ones, with some missing. The sample lists roughly 52,000 clones, roughly nine tenths occurring once. V lost 2 bases and J 1 base, leaving 8 bases between the germline ends. Germline V lookup: CDR1 SGHVS, CDR2 FNYEAQ. The CDR3 extends over 15 amino acids. On this clone: What it binds is unknown.

Noted time point: cycle 4 day 1 (C4D1), after six to seven weeks of nivolumab. Every single patient, without exception, relapsed after autologous stem cell transplantation, and brentuximab vedotin exposure varied. This clonotype originated in a human donor with classical Hodgkin lymphoma. V and J are TRBV7-6 and TRBJ1-4; D may be TRBD1 (5 bases). This sample comprised peripheral blood mononuclear cells (PBMCs), obtained before the fourth cycle of nivolumab. The CDR3 loop reads CASSLIGGTNEKLFF. CDR3 DNA sequence: TGTGCCAGCAGCTTAATTGGGGGAACTAATGAAAAACTGTTTTTT.